This T cell receptor beta chain stems from a study of T-cell reconstitution after alpha-beta-depleted transplantation in children. A library of TCRbeta sequences, prepared with unique molecular identifiers, was generated. Via MiXCR, TCRdb re-called the PCR reads, giving one row per CDR3 protein. The repertoire includes approximately 340,000 distinct CDR3 sequences, around 10% of them detected once, and less than 2.5% sits in the top ten. V was shortened by 4 bases and J by 2 bases, with 21 bases between the two germline ends. This CDR3 has 18 residues. Germline CDR1 and CDR2: LGHDT and YNNKEL (reference sequence).

The specimen comprised PBMCs from the stem cell graft donor, sampled from the stem cell graft. The gene calls are TRBV3-1 and TRBJ2-1; D tentatively fits TRBD1 or TRBD2 (8 bases each). The TCR was taken from a human donor who donated a stem cell graft to a child with acute lymphoblastic leukemia. In DNA form, the CDR3 reads TGTGCCAGCAGCCTCGGACAGGGATCAGCGGGGGCCTACAATGAGCAGTTCTTC. Its protein is CASSLGQGSAGAYNEQFF.